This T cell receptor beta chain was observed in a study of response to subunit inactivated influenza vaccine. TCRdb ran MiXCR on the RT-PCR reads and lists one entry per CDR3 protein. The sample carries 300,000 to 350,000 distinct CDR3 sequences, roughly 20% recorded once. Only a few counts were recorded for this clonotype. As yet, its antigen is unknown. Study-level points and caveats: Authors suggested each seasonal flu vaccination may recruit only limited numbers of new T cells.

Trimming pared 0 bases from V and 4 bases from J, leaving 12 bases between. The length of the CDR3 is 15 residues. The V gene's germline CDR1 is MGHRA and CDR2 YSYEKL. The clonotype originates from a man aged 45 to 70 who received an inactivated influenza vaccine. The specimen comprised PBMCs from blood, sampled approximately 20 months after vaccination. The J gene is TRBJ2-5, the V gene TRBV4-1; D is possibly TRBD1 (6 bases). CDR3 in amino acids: CASSQDPGAGETQYF. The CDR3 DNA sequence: TGCGCCAGCAGCCAAGATCCAGGGGCAGGAGAGACCCAGTACTTC.